The source of this T cell receptor beta chain is a study of blood T cells in healthy people across ages. Turning to this clonotype: Its target is unknown.

Losses at the gene ends were 7 bases for V and 3 bases for J; bases not matched to a gene: 5. The CDR3 is 14 amino acids. Germline V gene data show CDR1 as MDHEN and CDR2 as SYDVKM. Study conclusions and caveats: The lack of PBMC sorting stopped any conclusive naive versus antigen-experienced comparison.

A second PCR of about 7 to 12 cycles used a sample-barcoded 5' primer and a J-beta primer mix. TCRdb ran MiXCR on the 5' RACE reads and lists one entry per CDR3 protein. This table has around 700,000 distinct CDR3 sequences, approximately 25% appearing once. Donors ranged from roughly 6 to 90 years old and were healthy Caucasians in Russia. Approximately 9 milliliters was the volume of peripheral blood drawn from each donor. The data were also submitted as part of a second study, on T cells of mothers and their children. That source reports: Second-round PCR products received sample barcodes and 2-4 random nucleotides from the M1S primer.

The J gene is TRBJ1-4, the V gene TRBV28, with 7 bases lining up with TRBD1. The specimen was blood. The receptor's source is a boy aged 5-17 years in good health. The CDR3 region is CASKEGAANEKLFF. The CDR3 DNA is TGTGCCAGCAAGGAGGGGGCCGCTAATGAAAAACTGTTTTTT.